This entry is about one T cell receptor beta chain. Its matching antigen is unknown. Next came a second PCR, run for roughly 6 to 11 cycles, which used a sample-barcoded 5' primer along with a J-beta primer mix. TCRdb ran MiXCR on the 5' RACE reads and lists one entry per CDR3 protein. The sample lists over 1,200,000 distinct CDR3 sequences, 59% occurring once. The data were obtained in a study of blood T cells in healthy people across ages. Overall study results and limits: Roughly linear age-related decline in beta diversity appeared, significant by age 40.

There are 14 residues in the CDR3. The germline V gene has CDR1 SGHRS and CDR2 YFSETQ. Losses at the gene ends were 3 bases for V and 5 bases for J; bases not matched to a gene: 6. The clonotype originates from a man in his late teens or twenties in good health. The gene calls are TRBV5-1 and TRBJ2-7; 9 bases map to TRBD1. Sequenced material: blood. The CDR3 here is CASSYTGGSNEQYF. In DNA, the CDR3 is TGCGCCAGCAGCTACACAGGGGGCTCTAACGAGCAGTACTTC.